These T cell receptor beta chains were read from a single sample in a study of CD8 T cells in ankylosing spondylitis. In TCRdb, the 5' RACE reads were re-called with MiXCR into one record per CDR3 protein. The data hold about 340,000 distinct CDR3 sequences, with approximately 8% observed a single time. Sequences were obtained from blood, either unsorted or a sorted T cell fraction (not recorded which). Every receptor here comes from a male donor with ankylosing spondylitis. The CDR3 runs from the conserved cysteine through the conserved F or W. The D gene is left open where the match is weak. Size is omitted from some rows. Given values are once, few, many or a class for expanded clones.

v_call	cdr3_length	d_call	j_call	clone_size	cdr3_aa	cdr3_nt
TRBV7-9	13	NA	TRBJ1-1	few	CASSLASQGEAFF	TGTGCCAGCAGCTTAGCTTCTCAGGGTGAAGCTTTCTTT
TRBV5-1	12	NA	TRBJ2-1	NA	CASGAGYNEQFF	TGCGCCAGCGGGGCAGGTTACAATGAGCAGTTCTTC
TRBV5-1	16	NA	TRBJ1-4	many	CASSLGTLSKGEKLFF	TGCGCCAGCAGCTTGGGGACTTTGAGTAAGGGGGAAAAACTGTTTTTT
TRBV12-3/TRBV12-4	14	NA	TRBJ2-1	few	CASSRDSTTNEQFF	TGTGCCAGCAGTAGGGACTCCACAACCAATGAGCAGTTCTTC
TRBV27	14	TRBD1	TRBJ1-2	few	CASSPTGQLYGYTF	TGTGCCAGCAGCCCCACGGGACAGCTCTATGGCTACACCTTC
TRBV20-1	16	NA	TRBJ2-2	NA	CSARPPLGPTAGELFF	TGCAGTGCTAGACCCCCCCTGGGGCCCACGGCCGGGGAGCTGTTTTTT
TRBV7-9	15	NA	TRBJ2-2	many	CASSLAPPNTGELFF	TGTGCCAGCAGCTTAGCGCCACCTAACACCGGGGAGCTGTTTTTT
TRBV24-1	13	NA	TRBJ2-4	few	CATSDSLGHRQYF	TGTGCCACCAGTGATTCACTGGGCCACCGCCAGTACTTC
TRBV30	16	NA	TRBJ2-1	NA	CAWSPGHLRNYNEQFF	TGTGCCTGGAGTCCCGGACACCTCCGGAACTACAATGAGCAGTTCTTC
TRBV20-1	13	NA	TRBJ1-5	NA	CSAKDWSNQPQHF	TGCAGTGCCAAGGACTGGAGCAATCAGCCCCAGCATTTT
TRBV29-1	19	TRBD2	TRBJ2-1	NA	CSVDPGLAGPVNSYNEQFF	TGCAGCGTTGACCCGGGACTAGCGGGGCCCGTGAACTCCTACAATGAGCAGTTCTTC
TRBV23-1	13	TRBD1	TRBJ2-7	many	CASSPGQNYEQYF	TGCGCCAGCAGCCCGGGACAGAACTACGAGCAGTACTTC
TRBV12-3/TRBV12-4	14	NA	TRBJ1-2	NA	CASSPGTENYGYTF	TGTGCCAGCAGTCCGGGGACTGAGAACTATGGCTACACCTTC
TRBV5-1	13	NA	TRBJ2-7	few	CASSPLRADEQYF	TGCGCCAGCAGCCCTCTGAGAGCGGACGAGCAGTACTTC
TRBV7-2	16	TRBD2	TRBJ2-3	many	CASSLAGTSGRGTQYF	TGTGCCAGCAGCTTAGCCGGGACTAGCGGGAGAGGAACGCAGTATTTT
TRBV7-9	14	NA	TRBJ2-2	NA	CASRGNRGTGELFF	TGTGCCAGCAGGGGGAATCGTGGCACCGGGGAGCTGTTTTTT
TRBV28	15	NA	TRBJ2-7	many	CASSEDSLSSYEQYF	TGTGCCAGCAGTGAGGACAGCTTGAGCTCCTACGAGCAGTACTTC
TRBV5-1	12	NA	TRBJ2-3	many	CASSDEADTQYF	TGCGCCAGCAGTGACGAGGCAGATACGCAGTATTTT
TRBV12-3/TRBV12-4	19	TRBD2	TRBJ2-3	NA	CASSLFWLAGVARTDTQYF	TGTGCCAGCAGTTTATTTTGGCTAGCGGGAGTTGCGCGTACAGATACGCAGTATTTT
TRBV12-3/TRBV12-4	14	TRBD1	TRBJ2-7	few	CASSYRGYGYEQYF	TGTGCCAGCAGTTACAGGGGGTATGGCTACGAGCAGTACTTC
TRBV5-5	17	TRBD2	TRBJ2-5	NA	CASSERLAGGPGETQYF	TGTGCCAGCAGCGAACGTCTAGCGGGAGGGCCGGGTGAGACCCAGTACTTC
TRBV7-6	16	TRBD1	TRBJ2-2	NA	CASSAPGQGYTGELFF	TGTGCCAGCAGCGCCCCGGGACAGGGGTACACCGGGGAGCTGTTTTTT
TRBV6-5	14	NA	TRBJ2-2	NA	CASSCQRSTGELFF	TGTGCCAGCAGTTGCCAGCGGAGCACCGGGGAGCTGTTTTTT
TRBV9	16	NA	TRBJ2-3	NA	CASSVATRGVRDTQYF	TGTGCCAGCAGCGTAGCCACCCGCGGAGTTAGGGATACGCAGTATTTT
TRBV29-1	13	NA	TRBJ2-1	few	CSVGIIRRNEQFF	TGCAGCGTTGGGATAATCCGACGCAATGAGCAGTTCTTC
TRBV19	14	NA	TRBJ1-5	NA	CASRGRGTGQPQHF	TGTGCCAGTAGAGGCAGGGGAACCGGTCAGCCCCAGCATTTT
TRBV20-1	16	NA	TRBJ2-1	many	CSAETGKRFLYNEQFF	TGCAGTGCTGAAACAGGGAAAAGGTTCTTATACAATGAGCAGTTCTTC
TRBV20-1	14	TRBD2	TRBJ2-7	NA	CSAELAGSSYEQYF	TGCAGTGCCGAACTAGCGGGGAGCTCCTACGAGCAGTACTTC
TRBV27	14	NA	TRBJ2-7	NA	CASSFIEGFGEQYF	TGTGCCAGCAGTTTCATAGAGGGTTTCGGCGAGCAGTACTTC
TRBV3-1	14	NA	TRBJ2-1	NA	CASSPLTGRNEQFF	TGTGCCAGCAGCCCCCTGACAGGGAGGAATGAGCAGTTCTTC
TRBV12-3/TRBV12-4	14	NA	TRBJ1-1	few	CASSLGRTPPEAFF	TGTGCCAGCAGTTTGGGGCGAACCCCCCCCGAAGCTTTCTTT
TRBV15	15	NA	TRBJ1-1	many	CATSRDLNQDTEAFF	TGTGCCACCAGCAGAGACCTCAATCAGGACACTGAAGCTTTCTTT
TRBV20-1	12	TRBD1	TRBJ1-2	NA	CSARGTAYGYTF	TGCAGTGCGAGAGGGACAGCTTATGGCTACACCTTC
TRBV6-5	15	NA	TRBJ2-7	NA	CASSYTAESSYEQYF	TGTGCCAGCAGTTACACGGCAGAAAGCTCCTACGAGCAGTACTTC
TRBV6-2/TRBV6-3	15	TRBD1	TRBJ2-2	NA	CASIRGGFDTGELFF	TGTGCCAGCATTCGAGGGGGCTTCGACACCGGGGAGCTGTTTTTT
TRBV29-1	13	NA	TRBJ2-2	few	CSVPLQGHGELFF	TGCAGCGTCCCCTTACAGGGACACGGGGAGCTGTTTTTT
TRBV5-1	18	TRBD2	TRBJ2-5	NA	CASSHLSATSGNGETQYF	TGCGCCAGCAGCCACCTATCGGCGACTAGCGGGAATGGGGAGACCCAGTACTTC
TRBV5-1	15	NA	TRBJ1-1	many	CASSLALSALTEAFF	TGCGCCAGCAGCTTGGCCCTAAGTGCTCTTACTGAAGCTTTCTTT
TRBV20-1	15	TRBD1	TRBJ2-4	few	CSAARTGGGGNIQYF	TGCAGTGCCGCGAGGACAGGGGGTGGTGGAAACATTCAGTACTTC
TRBV3-1	15	NA	TRBJ2-2	NA	CASSRGLPGPGELFF	TGTGCCAGCAGCAGAGGACTCCCGGGTCCCGGGGAGCTGTTTTTT
TRBV5-6	17	NA	TRBJ2-1	NA	CASTTTLGDFLRNEQFF	TGTGCCAGCACCACAACCTTAGGGGACTTCTTACGCAATGAGCAGTTCTTC